This T cell receptor beta chain was found in a study of glioma-infiltrating T cells after dendritic cell vaccination. Study at large: The vaccine used monocyte-derived dendritic cells pulsed overnight with autologous tumor lysate.

V gave up 3 bases and J gave up 0 bases, with 8 bases separating them. The germline CDR1 and CDR2 sequences are SQVTM and ANQGSEA. This CDR3 spans 13 amino acids. The time point denotes: after dendritic cell vaccination, including at tumor progression/relapse. TCRdb's table, derived via immunoSEQ multiplex PCR, lists solely in-frame clones and lacks some. Here the sample spans roughly 87,000 clones, over 80% being singletons. The count of this clone is one. This chain joins TRBV29-1 and TRBJ1-1; D not certain. Specimen: blood, collected after dendritic cell vaccination. The receptor comes from a human donor with glioblastoma. In nucleotides, the CDR3 is TGCAGCGTTGATAGGCGGGTGAACACTGAAGCTTTCTTT. Its protein product is CSVDRRVNTEAFF.